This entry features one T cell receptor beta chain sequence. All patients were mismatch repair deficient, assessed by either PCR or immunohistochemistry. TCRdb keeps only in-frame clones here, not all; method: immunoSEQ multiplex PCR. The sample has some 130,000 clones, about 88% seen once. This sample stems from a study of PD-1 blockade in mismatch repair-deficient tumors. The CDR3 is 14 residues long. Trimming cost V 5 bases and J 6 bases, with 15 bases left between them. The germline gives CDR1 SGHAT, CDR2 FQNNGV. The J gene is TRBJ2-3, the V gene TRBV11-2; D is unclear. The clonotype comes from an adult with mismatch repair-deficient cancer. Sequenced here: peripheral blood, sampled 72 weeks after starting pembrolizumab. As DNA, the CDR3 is TGTGCCAGCAGCCCTGAGGCTAGAGCGGATACGCAGTATTTT. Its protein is CASSPEARADTQYF.